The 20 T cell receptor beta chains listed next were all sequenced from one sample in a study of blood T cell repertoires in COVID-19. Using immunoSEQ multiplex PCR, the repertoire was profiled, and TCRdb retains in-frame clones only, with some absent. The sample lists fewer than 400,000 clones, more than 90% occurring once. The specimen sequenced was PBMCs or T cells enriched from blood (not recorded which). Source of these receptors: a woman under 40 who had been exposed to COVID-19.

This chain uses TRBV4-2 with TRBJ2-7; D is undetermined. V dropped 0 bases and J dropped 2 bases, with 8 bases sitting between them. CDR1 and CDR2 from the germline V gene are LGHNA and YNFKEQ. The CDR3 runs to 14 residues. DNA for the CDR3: TGTGCCAGCAGCCAAGAGCCTGGGCCCTACGAGCAGTACTTC. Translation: CASSQEPGPYEQYF.

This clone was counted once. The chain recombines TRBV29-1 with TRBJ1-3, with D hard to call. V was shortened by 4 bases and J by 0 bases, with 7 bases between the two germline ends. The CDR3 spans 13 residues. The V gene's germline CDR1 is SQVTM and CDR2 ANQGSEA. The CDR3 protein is CSVVVSSGNTIYF. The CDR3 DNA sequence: TGCAGCGTTGTCGTCAGCTCTGGAAACACCATATATTTT.

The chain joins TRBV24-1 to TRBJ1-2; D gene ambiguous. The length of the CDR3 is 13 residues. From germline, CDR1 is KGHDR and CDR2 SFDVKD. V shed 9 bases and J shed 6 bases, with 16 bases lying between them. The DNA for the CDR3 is TGTGCCACCCCTCCCCAGGTTCACGATGGCTACACCTTC. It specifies CATPPQVHDGYTF.

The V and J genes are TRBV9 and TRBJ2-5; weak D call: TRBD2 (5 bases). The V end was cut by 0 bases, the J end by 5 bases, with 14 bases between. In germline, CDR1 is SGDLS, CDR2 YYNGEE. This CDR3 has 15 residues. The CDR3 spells CASSVVGGARETQYF. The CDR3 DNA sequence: TGTGCCAGCAGCGTAGTAGGAGGCGCCAGGGAGACCCAGTACTTC. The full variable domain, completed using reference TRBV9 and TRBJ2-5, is DSGVTQTPKHLITATGQRVTLRCSPRSGDLSVYWYQQSLDQGLQFLIQYYNGEERAKGNILERFSAQQFPDLHSELNLSSLELGDSALYFCASSVVGGARETQYFGPGTRLLVL.

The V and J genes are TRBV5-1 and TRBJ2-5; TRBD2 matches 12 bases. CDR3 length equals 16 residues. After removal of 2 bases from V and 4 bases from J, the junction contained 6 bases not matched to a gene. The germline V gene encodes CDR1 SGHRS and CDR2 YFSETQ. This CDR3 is CASSFQLAGGGETQYF. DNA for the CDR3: TGCGCCAGCAGCTTTCAACTAGCGGGGGGAGGAGAGACCCAGTACTTC.

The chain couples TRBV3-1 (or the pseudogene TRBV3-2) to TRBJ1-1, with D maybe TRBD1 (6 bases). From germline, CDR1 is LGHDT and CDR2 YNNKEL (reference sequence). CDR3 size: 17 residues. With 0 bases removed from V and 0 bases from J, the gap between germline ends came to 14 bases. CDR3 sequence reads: CASSQDMIRGMNTEAFF. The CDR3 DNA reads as TGTGCCAGCAGCCAAGATATGATCAGGGGAATGAACACTGAAGCTTTCTTT.

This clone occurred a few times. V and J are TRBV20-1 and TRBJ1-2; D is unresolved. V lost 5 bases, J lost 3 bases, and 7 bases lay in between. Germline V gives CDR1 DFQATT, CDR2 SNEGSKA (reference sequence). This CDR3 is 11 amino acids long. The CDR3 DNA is TGCAGTGCTCTCCGGTACTATGGCTACACCTTC. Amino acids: CSALRYYGYTF.

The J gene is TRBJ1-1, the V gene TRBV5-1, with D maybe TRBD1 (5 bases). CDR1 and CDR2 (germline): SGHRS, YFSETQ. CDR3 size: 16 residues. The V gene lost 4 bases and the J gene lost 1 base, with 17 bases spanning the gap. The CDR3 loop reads CASSPGWGRRNTEAFF. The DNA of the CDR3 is TGCGCCAGCAGCCCAGGATGGGGCAGGCGGAACACTGAAGCTTTCTTT.

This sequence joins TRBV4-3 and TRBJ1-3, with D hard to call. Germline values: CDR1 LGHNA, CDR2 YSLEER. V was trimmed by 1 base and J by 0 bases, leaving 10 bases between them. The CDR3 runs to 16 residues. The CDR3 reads CASSQVMGISGNTIYF. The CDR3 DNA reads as TGCGCCAGCAGCCAAGTTATGGGCATCTCTGGAAACACCATATATTTT.

This chain's CDR3 is CASSLLQGLSGNTIYF. Written as DNA, the CDR3 is TGCGCCAGCAGCCTGTTACAGGGGCTATCTGGAAACACCATATATTTT. V is TRBV4-1 and J is TRBJ1-3; TRBD1 matches 7 bases. The CDR3 is 16 amino acids. The V and J ends lost 4 bases and 1 base, in that order; junction bases with no gene match: 7. The germline gives CDR1 MGHRA, CDR2 YSYEKL.

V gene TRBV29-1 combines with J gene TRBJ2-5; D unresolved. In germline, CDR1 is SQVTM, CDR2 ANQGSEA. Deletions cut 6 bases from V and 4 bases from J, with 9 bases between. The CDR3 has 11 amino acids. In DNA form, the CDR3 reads TGCAGCGTGACATTCGGAGAGACCCAGTACTTC. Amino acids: CSVTFGETQYF.

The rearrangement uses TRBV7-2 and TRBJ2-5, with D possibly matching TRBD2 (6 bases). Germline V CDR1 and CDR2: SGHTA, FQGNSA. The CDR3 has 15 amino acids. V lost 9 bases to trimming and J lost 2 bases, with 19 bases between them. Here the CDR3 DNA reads TGTGCCAGTCGAGCCCTAACAGGACTACAAGAGACCCAGTACTTC. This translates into CASRALTGLQETQYF.

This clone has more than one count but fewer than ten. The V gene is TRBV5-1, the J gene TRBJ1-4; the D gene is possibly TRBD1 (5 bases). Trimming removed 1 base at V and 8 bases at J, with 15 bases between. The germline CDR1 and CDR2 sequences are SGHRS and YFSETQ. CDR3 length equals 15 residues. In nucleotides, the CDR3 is TGCGCCAGCAGCTTGTCAGACGGGGGAAGGGAAAAACTGTTTTTT. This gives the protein CASSLSDGGREKLFF.

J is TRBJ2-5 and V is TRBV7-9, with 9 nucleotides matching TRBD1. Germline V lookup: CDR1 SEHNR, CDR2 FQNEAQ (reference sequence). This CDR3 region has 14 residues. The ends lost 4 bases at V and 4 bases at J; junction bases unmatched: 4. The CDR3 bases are TGTGCCAGCAGCTATGGGACAGGGAGAGAGACCCAGTACTTC. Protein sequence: CASSYGTGRETQYF.

CDR3 DNA sequence: TGCAGCGTTGAGAGCAGGGTGGTCGGGGAGCTGTTTTTT. It yields the protein CSVESRVVGELFF. The gene calls are TRBV29-1 and TRBJ2-2, with D maybe TRBD1 (5 bases). Germline-derived CDR1 and CDR2 are SQVTM and ANQGSEA. The CDR3 length is 13 residues. V dropped 3 bases and J dropped 7 bases, with 12 bases sitting between them.

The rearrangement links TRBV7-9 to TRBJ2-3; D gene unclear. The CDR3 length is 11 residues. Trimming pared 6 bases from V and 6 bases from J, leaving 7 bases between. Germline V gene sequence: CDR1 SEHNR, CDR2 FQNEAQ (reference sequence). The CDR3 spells CASRSSDTQYF. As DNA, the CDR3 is TGTGCCAGCAGATCCTCGGATACGCAGTATTTT. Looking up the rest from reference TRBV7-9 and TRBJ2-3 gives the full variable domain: DTGVSQNPRHKITKRGQNVTFRCDPISEHNRLYWYRQTLGQGPEFLTYFQNEAQLEKSRLLSDRFSAERPKGSFSTLEIQRTEQGDSAMYLCASRSSDTQYFGPGTRLTVL.

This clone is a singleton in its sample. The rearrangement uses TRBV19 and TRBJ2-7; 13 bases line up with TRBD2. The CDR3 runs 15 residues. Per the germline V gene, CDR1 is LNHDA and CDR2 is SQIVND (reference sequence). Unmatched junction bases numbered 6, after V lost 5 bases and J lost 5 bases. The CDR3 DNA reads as TGTGCCAGTAGTTCTGGACTAGCGGGGGCCGACGAGCAGTACTTC. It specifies CASSSGLAGADEQYF.

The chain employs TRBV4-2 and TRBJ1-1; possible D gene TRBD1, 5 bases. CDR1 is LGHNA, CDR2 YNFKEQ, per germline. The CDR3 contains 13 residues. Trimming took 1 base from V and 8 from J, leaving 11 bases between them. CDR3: CASSQVLEGEAFF. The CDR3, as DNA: TGTGCCAGCAGCCAAGTGTTGGAGGGGGAAGCTTTCTTT.

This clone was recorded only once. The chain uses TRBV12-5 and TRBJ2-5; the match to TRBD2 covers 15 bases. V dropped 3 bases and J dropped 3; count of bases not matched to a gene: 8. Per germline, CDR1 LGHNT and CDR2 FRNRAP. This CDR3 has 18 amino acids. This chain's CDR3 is CASGLISGTSGGKETQYF. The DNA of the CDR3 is TGTGCTAGTGGTTTAATATCCGGGACTAGCGGGGGGAAAGAGACCCAGTACTTC.

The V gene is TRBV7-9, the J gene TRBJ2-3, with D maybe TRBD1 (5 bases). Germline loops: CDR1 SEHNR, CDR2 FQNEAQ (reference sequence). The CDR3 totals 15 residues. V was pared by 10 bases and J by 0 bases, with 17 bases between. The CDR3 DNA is TGTGCCATACAGGACCCGGTCCCTAGCACAGATACGCAGTATTTT. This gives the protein CAIQDPVPSTDTQYF.